A selection of T cell receptor beta chains follows, all from one sample in a study of beta chain features in type 1 diabetes. Here immunoSEQ multiplex PCR was the method, and the copy in TCRdb shows in-frame clones only, minus some. The sample has under 400,000 clones, 10% to 15% seen once. The sequencing input was naive CD4+ T cells from blood. The receptors shown here come from a woman between 18 and 30 years old with type 1 diabetes. Both conserved end residues are trimmed from each CDR3.

j_call: TRBJ1-5
v_call: TRBV2
cdr3_aa: ASEGANQPQH

j_call: TRBJ2-7
v_call: TRBV15
cdr3_aa: ATSRDAGTALEQY

j_call: TRBJ2-7
v_call: TRBV18
cdr3_aa: ASSPLAGEQY

j_call: TRBJ1-2
v_call: TRBV11-2
cdr3_aa: AAQADLDSGYT

j_call: TRBJ2-5
v_call: TRBV7-8
cdr3_aa: ASSLVQPRGQETQY

j_call: TRBJ2-1
v_call: TRBV7-2
cdr3_aa: ASSLAGPLKGEQF

j_call: TRBJ2-4
v_call: TRBV19
cdr3_aa: ASSSWTGEY

j_call: TRBJ2-2
v_call: TRBV5-1
cdr3_aa: ASSVTGVKSAGELF

j_call: TRBJ2-1
v_call: TRBV27
cdr3_aa: ASSLRQGSYNEQF

j_call: TRBJ1-5
v_call: TRBV2
cdr3_aa: ASRIGNQPQH

j_call: TRBJ1-2
v_call: TRBV2
cdr3_aa: ASLRQGGYYGYT

j_call: TRBJ1-5
v_call: TRBV25-1
cdr3_aa: ASSEQGQGVQPQH

j_call: TRBJ1-1
v_call: TRBV5-6
cdr3_aa: ASSLVGRGMRNTEAF

j_call: TRBJ2-7
v_call: TRBV13
cdr3_aa: ASSPADRVYEQY

j_call: TRBJ2-5
v_call: TRBV6-5
cdr3_aa: ASRQGLETQY

j_call: TRBJ2-1
v_call: TRBV30
cdr3_aa: AGSIVLAEDNEQF

j_call: TRBJ2-1
v_call: TRBV4-3
cdr3_aa: ASSQGTANPYNEQF

j_call: TRBJ2-7
v_call: TRBV6-6
cdr3_aa: ASSNPDRKEQY

j_call: TRBJ2-5
v_call: TRBV6-5
cdr3_aa: ASSSQGLPQY

j_call: TRBJ2-5
v_call: TRBV5-6
cdr3_aa: ASSLFRTSGSYQETQY

j_call: TRBJ2-7
v_call: TRBV27
cdr3_aa: ASSRLGQGGEQY

j_call: TRBJ2-7
v_call: TRBV11-2
cdr3_aa: ASSLRTAGAYEQY

j_call: TRBJ2-7
v_call: TRBV10-3
cdr3_aa: AISPKNEQY

j_call: TRBJ2-5
v_call: TRBV9
cdr3_aa: ASSVTGARLTETQY

j_call: TRBJ1-5
v_call: TRBV7-9
cdr3_aa: ASSLRGDGQPQH

j_call: TRBJ2-7
v_call: TRBV7-2
cdr3_aa: ASSGGGSSYEQY

j_call: TRBJ2-7
v_call: TRBV18
cdr3_aa: ASSPEPAGSFEQY

j_call: TRBJ2-1
v_call: TRBV23-1
cdr3_aa: ASSQSVSGGLDEQF

j_call: TRBJ2-1
v_call: TRBV10-3
cdr3_aa: ALRTSGSGNEQF

j_call: TRBJ1-6
v_call: TRBV25-1
cdr3_aa: ASTGQGNSPLH

j_call: TRBJ2-6
v_call: TRBV7-9
cdr3_aa: ASSFGSGGSNLWANVLT

j_call: TRBJ1-4
v_call: TRBV25-1
cdr3_aa: ASSIRGEEKLF

j_call: TRBJ2-2
v_call: TRBV6-4
cdr3_aa: ASSADTGELF

j_call: TRBJ2-1
v_call: TRBV28
cdr3_aa: ASTIGGLALYNEQF

j_call: TRBJ2-2
v_call: TRBV4-1
cdr3_aa: ASSHIAGELF

j_call: TRBJ1-1
v_call: TRBV18
cdr3_aa: ASQERVFTEAF

j_call: TRBJ2-2
v_call: TRBV19
cdr3_aa: ASSPGTGELF

j_call: TRBJ1-6
v_call: TRBV7-9
cdr3_aa: ASRIDRGLRNSPLH

j_call: TRBJ1-6
v_call: TRBV5-1
cdr3_aa: ASTATGSGSPLH

j_call: TRBJ1-5
v_call: TRBV6-6
cdr3_aa: ASSYEGEDQPQH

j_call: TRBJ2-3
v_call: TRBV11-3
cdr3_aa: ASSSGNRGSTDTQY